Given below is one TCR beta chain in context. No antigen is known for it. Using immunoSEQ multiplex PCR, the repertoire was profiled, and TCRdb retains in-frame clones only, with some absent. The profile shows roughly 190,000 clones, around nine tenths of them singletons. The CDR3 runs 12 residues. Deletions cut 3 bases from V and 7 bases from J, with 7 bases between. Germline CDR1 LGHDT, CDR2 YNNKEL (reference sequence). The data derive from a study of T cell responses to AZD1222 COVID-19 vaccine. Whole-study results and caveats: Baseline testing showed seropositivity in only a handful of AZD1222 recipients. With dominance at 160-218 and 743-854, vaccine-associated CD4 TCRs spanned spike. Within unmutated variant regions lay the reported targets of nearly half of spike-specific TCRs.

The sequence was obtained from an adult who received the MenACWY meningococcal vaccine as a control. V gene TRBV3-1 (or the pseudogene TRBV3-2) combines with J gene TRBJ2-1; no firm D call. The source material was peripheral blood, sampled 28 days after the second dose of the MenACWY control vaccine. CDR3 protein: CASSHRRNEQFF. In nucleotides, the CDR3 is TGTGCCAGCAGCCATAGGAGAAATGAGCAGTTCTTC.